Listed here are 27 T cell receptor beta chains from one sample, sequenced in a study of Graves' ophthalmopathy and Graves' hyperthyroidism. TCR beta CDR3 regions were amplified from RNA transcripts. The workflow started with a first-round RT-PCR run with HTBI primers and then moved on to a second-round multiplex PCR. TCRdb recomputed calls from the multiplex PCR reads with MiXCR, one row per CDR3 protein. Here the sample spans about 740,000 distinct CDR3 sequences, 40% being singletons. The sequenced material came from peripheral blood. The receptors were sampled from an adult man with Graves' ophthalmopathy.

V usage is TRBV20-1 and J usage is TRBJ2-5; tentative D call: TRBD2 (7 bases). CDR3 size: 15 residues. Looked up from germline, CDR1 is DFQATT and CDR2 is SNEGSKA (reference sequence). The germline V and J ends were trimmed by 0 bases and 5 bases, with 16 bases remaining between them. DNA of the CDR3: TGCAGTGCTAGAGATTTGGGGGGGGCCCAGGAGACCCAGTACTTC. This codes for CSARDLGGAQETQYF.

This clonotype has more than one count but fewer than ten. The chain carries TRBV7-9 and TRBJ1-2, with D perhaps TRBD1 (5 bases). V lost 11 bases, J lost 10 bases, and 29 bases lay in between. The CDR3 is made up of 15 amino acids. CDR1 is SEHNR and CDR2 is FQNEAQ in the germline V gene (reference sequence). The CDR3 DNA reads TGTGCCTGGAGTGTCCTCGGGGGACCCCCTAGTGACTACACCTTC. Its protein is CAWSVLGGPPSDYTF.

This clonotype was picked up many times. The chain couples TRBV9 to TRBJ1-5; no firm D call. V shed 0 bases and J shed 8 bases, with 12 bases lying between them. CDR1 is SGDLS, CDR2 YYNGEE, per germline. This CDR3 comprises 14 residues. DNA of the CDR3: TGTGCCAGCAGCGTAGGGTCAGGACCGGAGCCCCAGCATTTT. This translates into CASSVGSGPEPQHF.

The chain uses TRBV25-1 and TRBJ2-2; D possibly uses TRBD1 or TRBD2 (5 bases each). The CDR3 sequence is 14 residues long. Trimming removed 6 bases from V and 7 bases from J, with 15 bases in between. CDR1 is MGHDK, CDR2 SYGVNS, per germline. The chain's CDR3 is CASSGATSSGELFF. CDR3 DNA: TGTGCCAGCAGCGGGGCTACCTCGAGCGGGGAGCTGTTTTTT.

This clonotype showed up many times. The chain combines TRBV7-9 with TRBJ2-5, with 9 nucleotides matching TRBD1. Germline CDR1 and CDR2: SEHNR and FQNEAQ (reference sequence). Trimming at V came to 6 bases and at J to 2 bases, leaving 4 bases not matched to a gene. The CDR3 covers 14 residues. CDR3 DNA sequence: TGTGCCAGCAGTAACAGGGGGCGGCAAGAGACCCAGTACTTC. Translating it yields CASSNRGRQETQYF.

This clonotype was found a few times. The CDR3 DNA reads TGTGCCAGCACCCGGCGACGGCGGGAAGAGACCCAGTACTTC. Protein: CASTRRRREETQYF. The chain couples TRBV2 to TRBJ2-5, with a tentative D call TRBD2 (5 bases). This CDR3 has 14 amino acids. Germline values: CDR1 SNHLY, CDR2 FYNNEI. V was trimmed by 7 bases and J by 3 bases, leaving 15 bases between them.

The V gene is TRBV29-1, the J gene TRBJ1-5, with D maybe TRBD1 (6 bases). This CDR3 is 13 amino acids long. Deletions cut 6 bases from V and 5 bases from J, with 14 bases between. Germline loops: CDR1 SQVTM, CDR2 ANQGSEA. The DNA for the CDR3 is TGCAGCGTCGGACAGTCCGACTATCAGCCCCAGCATTTT. Protein sequence: CSVGQSDYQPQHF.

This clonotype was observed at least ten times. V usage is TRBV19 and J usage is TRBJ1-3; no definite D call. CDR1 is LNHDA, CDR2 SQIVND, per germline (reference sequence). The CDR3 is 15 amino acids. Deletions cut 4 bases from V and 4 bases from J, with 14 bases between. Here the CDR3 reads CASSNYKSAGNTIYF. The DNA of the CDR3 is TGTGCCAGTAGTAACTACAAAAGTGCCGGAAACACCATATATTTT. The complete variable domain, with remaining parts taken from reference TRBV19 and TRBJ1-3, reads DGGITQSPKYLFRKEGQNVTLSCEQNLNHDAMYWYRQDPGQGLRLIYYSQIVNDFQKGDIAEGYSVSREKKESFPLTVTSAQKNPTAFYLCASSNYKSAGNTIYFGEGSWLTVV.

This clonotype showed up many times. The rearrangement links TRBV7-2 to TRBJ2-7; D is perhaps TRBD2 (5 bases). CDR1 SGHTA and CDR2 FQGNSA come from the germline V gene. The CDR3 has 14 amino acids. Between the trimmed V and J ends, which lost 1 base and 5 bases, there was a span of 12 bases. CDR3 nucleotide sequence: TGTGCCAGCAGCTTAGTTGCGTCGGGGAACGAGCAGTACTTC. It encodes CASSLVASGNEQYF.

This clonotype was detected only a few times. The chain joins TRBV2 to TRBJ1-2; TRBD1 might be the D (6 bases). The CDR3 runs 11 residues. CDR1 is SNHLY, CDR2 FYNNEI, per germline. V lost 7 bases, J lost 10 bases, and 13 bases lay in between. The CDR3 reads CASTKTGHYTF. The CDR3 nucleotides are TGTGCCAGCACCAAGACAGGCCACTACACCTTC.

This clonotype is a singleton in its sample. The chain joins TRBV15 to TRBJ2-3; no clear D gene. There are 14 residues in the CDR3. V was clipped by 5 bases and J by 2 bases, with 11 bases between them. Germline V CDR1 and CDR2: LNHNV, YYDKDF (reference sequence). CDR3 region: CATSGSRNTDTQYF. The CDR3, as DNA: TGTGCCACCAGCGGGTCGAGAAACACAGATACGCAGTATTTT.

As for this clonotype: A much bigger clone sits one base away, suggesting this may be a read error. The chain employs TRBV4-2 and TRBJ1-1, with D possibly matching TRBD1 (6 bases). Trimming removed 2 bases at V and 11 bases at J, with 15 bases between. This CDR3 is built from 13 residues. Germline-derived CDR1 and CDR2 are LGHNA and YNFKEQ. For the CDR3, the DNA is TGTGCCAGCAGCCAACCGGACAGTCCGTCGGCTTTCTTT. Protein product: CASSQPDSPSAFF.

The chain joins TRBV6-4 to TRBJ1-1; 9 bases line up with TRBD1. V lost 5 bases and J lost 1; bases outside the gene matches: 8. The CDR3 sequence is 16 residues long. Germline V gives CDR1 MRHNA, CDR2 SNTAGT. The CDR3: CASSPGTGYGNTEAFF. The CDR3 nucleotides are TGTGCCAGCAGTCCCGGGACAGGGTATGGGAACACTGAAGCTTTCTTT.

Concerning this clonotype: Because it lacks the conserved phenylalanine or tryptophan at the end, this CDR3 is likely a read error. The chain is built from TRBV9 and TRBJ2-7; D gene uncertain. CDR1 SGDLS and CDR2 YYNGEE come from the germline V gene. V lost 0 bases and J lost 4, with 11 bases in between. There are 14 residues in the CDR3. The CDR3 DNA is TGTGCCAGCAGCGTAGGTATACAACCGTACGAGCAGTACTCC. This gives the protein CASSVGIQPYEQYS.

This clonotype appeared once. At one end, the junction sequence differs from germline, possibly due to a read error. This chain connects TRBV10-3 to TRBJ1-4; D is unresolved. CDR1 and CDR2 from the germline V gene are ENHRY and SYGVKD. The CDR3 contains 16 residues. CDR3 bases: TGTGCCAGCAGTTACGGCAGACTTTCAACTAATGAAAAACTGTTTTTT. Translation gives CASSYGRLSTNEKLFF.

This clonotype was counted at least ten times. This chain's CDR3 is CASSVEGHLSMNGYTF. The CDR3 DNA reads as TGTGCCAGCAGCGTAGAGGGACACCTCTCTATGAATGGCTACACCTTC. This chain links TRBV9 with TRBJ1-2, with D perhaps matching TRBD1 (6 bases). The germline CDR1 and CDR2 sequences are SGDLS and YYNGEE. Trimming took 0 bases from V and 6 from J, leaving 18 bases between them. The CDR3 length is 16 residues.

The chain carries TRBV5-1 and TRBJ2-3, with 11 bases identical to TRBD2. Germline values: CDR1 SGHRS, CDR2 YFSETQ. With 5 bases clipped from V and 5 bases from J, the junction kept 4 bases outside the gene matches. This CDR3 region has 14 residues. In DNA, the CDR3 is TGCGCCAGCAGGGACGGGACTAGCGGAGATACGCAGTATTTT. It encodes CASRDGTSGDTQYF.

This clonotype was counted between two and nine times. The chain combines TRBV10-2 with TRBJ2-5; tentative D call: TRBD2 (6 bases). Germline V lookup: CDR1 WSHSY, CDR2 SAAADI. Trimming removed 9 bases from V and 5 bases from J, with 16 bases in between. The CDR3 covers 13 residues. The CDR3 region has the DNA TGCGCCAGTGGTCGGGAGAGTCAGGAGACCCAGTACTTC. Translation: CASGRESQETQYF.

This clonotype was seen a handful of times. The V gene is TRBV12-3 or TRBV12-4, the J gene TRBJ1-1; no definite D call. Trimming left V 6 bases short and J 0 bases short, with 11 bases between. The CDR3 totals 14 residues. Here the CDR3 reads CASSLTDLNTEAFF. CDR3 sequence (DNA): TGTGCCAGCAGCCTGACCGATTTGAACACTGAAGCTTTCTTT.

A remark on this clonotype: At one end the junction does not follow the germline gene, possibly because of a read error. The rearrangement uses TRBV10-3 and TRBJ2-5; TRBD1 is a possible D gene (6 bases). This CDR3 is 15 amino acids long. Germline CDR1 reads ENHRY; CDR2 reads SYGVKD. CDR3 protein: CASSFRGQSQETQYF. CDR3 DNA sequence: TGTGCCAGCAGTTTCCGAGGACAGTCCCAAGAGACCCAGTACTTC.

This clonotype was seen a few times. This rearrangement joins TRBV5-6 to TRBJ1-2; D perhaps matches TRBD1 (5 bases). V was clipped by 5 bases and J by 3 bases, with 14 bases between them. Per germline, CDR1 SGHDT and CDR2 YYEEEE. The length of the CDR3 is 14 residues. The CDR3 reads CASSPPRGDYGYTF. CDR3 bases: TGTGCCAGCAGTCCCCCACGGGGGGACTATGGCTACACCTTC. Variable domain in full (rest from reference TRBV5-6 and TRBJ1-2): DAGVTQSPTHLIKTRGQQVTLRCSPKSGHDTVSWYQQALGQGPQFIFQYYEEEERQRGNFPDRFSGHQFPNYSSELNVNALLLGDSALYLCASSPPRGDYGYTFGSGTRLTVV.

This clonotype has only a few counts. The V gene is TRBV7-9, the J gene TRBJ2-7, with 12 bases lining up with TRBD2. Unmatched junction bases numbered 24, after V lost 4 bases and J lost 5 bases. The germline V gene encodes CDR1 SEHNR and CDR2 FQNEAQ (reference sequence). This CDR3 is 21 amino acids long. CDR3 sequence reads: CASSSNARPASGRARFDEQYF. In nucleotides, the CDR3 is TGTGCCAGCAGCTCGAACGCCCGCCCCGCTAGCGGGAGGGCCCGTTTCGACGAGCAGTACTTC.

The J gene is TRBJ2-7, the V gene TRBV2; no clear D. V was shortened by 5 bases and J by 0 bases, with 11 bases between the two germline ends. This CDR3 is built from 14 residues. Germline values: CDR1 SNHLY, CDR2 FYNNEI. The CDR3 protein is CASSSTYASYEQYF. The CDR3 nucleotides read TGTGCCAGCAGTTCGACTTATGCCTCCTACGAGCAGTACTTC.

Comments on this clonotype: A read error is likely, as this CDR3 ends without the conserved phenylalanine or tryptophan. The DNA is omitted, as the CDR3 cannot be located on it reliably, and the CDR3 follows TCRdb's listing. The chain is built from TRBV7-9 and TRBJ2-6. The CDR3 totals 8 residues, both ends included. From germline, CDR1 is SEHNR and CDR2 FQNEAQ (reference sequence). CDR3 region: CASSSGRG.

The chain couples TRBV25-1 to TRBJ1-2, with 7 bases fitting TRBD1. This CDR3 is built from 15 residues. Germline assignment: CDR1 MGHDK and CDR2 SYGVNS. After removal of 3 bases from V and 4 bases from J, the junction contained 8 bases not matched to a gene. The DNA for the CDR3 is TGTGCCAGCAGTGAGTTCTCCGGGACAGCCTATGGCTACACCTTC. It yields the protein CASSEFSGTAYGYTF.

This clonotype came up a few times. The chain uses TRBV7-9 and TRBJ2-3; tentative D call: TRBD2 (6 bases). From germline, CDR1 is SEHNR and CDR2 FQNEAQ (reference sequence). This CDR3 is 15 amino acids long. V was cut by 3 bases and J by 4 bases, with 14 bases left in between. DNA for the CDR3: TGTGCCAGCAGCTTGGAGCCGGGAGTGCCAGATACGCAGTATTTT. Encoded protein: CASSLEPGVPDTQYF.

This clonotype was detected ten times or more. This chain uses TRBV11-2 with TRBJ2-5, with D unclear. The germline V gene has CDR1 SGHAT and CDR2 FQNNGV. This CDR3 contains 12 residues. The V end was cut by 6 bases, the J end by 5 bases, with 10 bases between. The DNA of the CDR3 is TGTGCCAGCAGGCCCCCCGGCGAGACCCAGTACTTC. This encodes CASRPPGETQYF.